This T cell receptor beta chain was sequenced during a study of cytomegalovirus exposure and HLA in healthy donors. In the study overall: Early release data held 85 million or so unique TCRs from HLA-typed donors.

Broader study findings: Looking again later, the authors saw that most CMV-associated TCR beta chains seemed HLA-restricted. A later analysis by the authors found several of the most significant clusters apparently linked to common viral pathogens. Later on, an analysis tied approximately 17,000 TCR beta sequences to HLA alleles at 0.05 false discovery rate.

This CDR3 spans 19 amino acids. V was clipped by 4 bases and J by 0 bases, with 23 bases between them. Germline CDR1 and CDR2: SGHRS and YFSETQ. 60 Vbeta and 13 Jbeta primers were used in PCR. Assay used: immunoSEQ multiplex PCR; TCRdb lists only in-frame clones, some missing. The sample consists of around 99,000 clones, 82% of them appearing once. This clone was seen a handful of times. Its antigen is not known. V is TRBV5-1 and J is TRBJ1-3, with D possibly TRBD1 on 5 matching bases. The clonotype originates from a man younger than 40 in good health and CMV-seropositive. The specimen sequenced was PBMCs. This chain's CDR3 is CASSPGGRSRNFSGNTIYF. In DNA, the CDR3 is TGCGCCAGCAGCCCCGGGGGTCGGAGTCGGAACTTCTCTGGAAACACCATATATTTT.